This T cell receptor beta chain came from a study of blood T cell repertoires in COVID-19. From germline, CDR1 is SNHLY and CDR2 FYNNEI. Trimming shortened V by 4 bases and J by 1 base, and 7 bases separated the two germline ends. This CDR3 comprises 14 residues. Assay used: immunoSEQ multiplex PCR; TCRdb lists only in-frame clones, some missing. This repertoire shows approximately 26,000 clones, approximately 86% found once; its top ten account for about 1.8%. Sequences were obtained from peripheral blood. V gene TRBV2 combines with J gene TRBJ2-2, with a weak D call TRBD1 (6 bases). This sequence originates from an elderly man with active or convalescent COVID-19. The CDR3 DNA sequence: TGTGCCAGCAGTGGGACAGTGAACACCGGGGAGCTGTTTTTT. It codes for CASSGTVNTGELFF.